Only a few counts were recorded for the clone carrying this T cell receptor (beta chain). What it binds is not known. Documented time point: persistent/refractory GD, antithyroid drugs over 5 years with positive TRAb. Preparation of the TCR library used RNA extracted from PBMCs. Criteria from the American Thyroid Association guidelines were applied to diagnose Graves' disease. The sample originates from a study of regulatory T cells in long-lasting Graves disease. Study conclusions and caveats: The researchers studied only peripheral blood, not thyroid tissue. Sharing of public clonotypes was greater in persistent patients (2,741) than in new patients (roughly 970).

Construction of TCR beta libraries relied on iRepertoire HTBI primers and on Arm-PCR targeting CDR3 regions. TCRdb independently ran MiXCR on the multiplex PCR reads; one entry per CDR3 protein. The sample has some 450,000 distinct CDR3 sequences; about 20% are singletons. The starting material was peripheral blood mononuclear cells (PBMCs), obtained when the disease was refractory, from a patient treated with antithyroid drugs. The receptor comes from a female donor with Graves disease.

Written as DNA, the CDR3 is TGTGCCAGCAGCACAGGGCCCCAGAACACTGAAGCTTTCTTT. Translation: CASSTGPQNTEAFF. This sequence joins TRBV7-9 and TRBJ1-1; TRBD1 is a possible D gene (6 bases). CDR1 SEHNR and CDR2 FQNEAQ come from the germline V gene (reference sequence). V was trimmed by 5 bases and J by 1 base, leaving 11 bases between them. This CDR3 comprises 14 residues. The variable domain in full, with the rest retrieved from reference TRBV7-9 and TRBJ1-1, is DTGVSQNPRHKITKRGQNVTFRCDPISEHNRLYWYRQTLGQGPEFLTYFQNEAQLEKSRLLSDRFSAERPKGSFSTLEIQRTEQGDSAMYLCASSTGPQNTEAFFGQGTRLTVV.